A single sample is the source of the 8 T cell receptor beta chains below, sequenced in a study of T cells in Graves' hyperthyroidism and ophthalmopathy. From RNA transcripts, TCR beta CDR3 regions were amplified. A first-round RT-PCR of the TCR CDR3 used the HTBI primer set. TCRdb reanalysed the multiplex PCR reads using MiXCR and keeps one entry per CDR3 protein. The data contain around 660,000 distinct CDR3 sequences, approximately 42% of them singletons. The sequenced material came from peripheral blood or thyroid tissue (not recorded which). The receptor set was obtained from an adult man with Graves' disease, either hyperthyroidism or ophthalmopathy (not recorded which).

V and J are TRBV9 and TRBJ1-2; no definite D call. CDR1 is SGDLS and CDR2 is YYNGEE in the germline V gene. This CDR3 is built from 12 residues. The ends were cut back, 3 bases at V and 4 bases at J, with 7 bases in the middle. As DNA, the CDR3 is TGTGCCAGCAGCGCCGGGGTCTATGGCTACACCTTC. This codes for CASSAGVYGYTF.

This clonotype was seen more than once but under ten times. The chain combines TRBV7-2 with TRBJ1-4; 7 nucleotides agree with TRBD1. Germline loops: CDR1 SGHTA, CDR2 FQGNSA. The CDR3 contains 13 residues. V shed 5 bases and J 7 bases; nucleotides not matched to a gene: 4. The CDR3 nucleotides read TGTGCCAGCAGCCCCGGGACAGCTGAAAAACTGTTTTTT. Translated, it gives CASSPGTAEKLFF.

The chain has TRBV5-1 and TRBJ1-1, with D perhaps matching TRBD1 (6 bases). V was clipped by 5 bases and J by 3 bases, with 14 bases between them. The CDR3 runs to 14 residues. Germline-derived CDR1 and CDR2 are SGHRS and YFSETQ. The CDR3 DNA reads TGCGCCAGCAGTTTTTCCGAGGGGGACACTGAAGCTTTCTTT. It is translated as CASSFSEGDTEAFF. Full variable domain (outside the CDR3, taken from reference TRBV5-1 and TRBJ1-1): KAGVTQTPRYLIKTRGQQVTLSCSPISGHRSVSWYQQTPGQGLQFLFEYFSETQRNKGNFPGRFSGRQFSNSRSEMNVSTLELGDSALYLCASSFSEGDTEAFFGQGTRLTVV.

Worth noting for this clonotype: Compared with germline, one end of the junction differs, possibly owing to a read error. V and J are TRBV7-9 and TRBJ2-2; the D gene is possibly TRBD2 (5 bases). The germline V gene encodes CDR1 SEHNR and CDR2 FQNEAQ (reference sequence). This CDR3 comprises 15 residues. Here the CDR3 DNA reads TGTGCCAGCAGCCTGGCTAGTGGAAACACCGGGGAGCTACTTTTT. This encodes CASSLASGNTGELLF. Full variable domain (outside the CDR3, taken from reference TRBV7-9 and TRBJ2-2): DTGVSQNPRHKITKRGQNVTFRCDPISEHNRLYWYRQTLGQGPEFLTYFQNEAQLEKSRLLSDRFSAERPKGSFSTLEIQRTEQGDSAMYLCASSLASGNTGELLFGEGSRLTVL.

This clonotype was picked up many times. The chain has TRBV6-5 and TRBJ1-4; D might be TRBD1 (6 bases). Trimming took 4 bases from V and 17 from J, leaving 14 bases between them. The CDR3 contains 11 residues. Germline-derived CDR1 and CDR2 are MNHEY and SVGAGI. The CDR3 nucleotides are TGTGCCAGCAGTTCCCGGGACACGACTTTTTTT. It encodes CASSSRDTTFF.

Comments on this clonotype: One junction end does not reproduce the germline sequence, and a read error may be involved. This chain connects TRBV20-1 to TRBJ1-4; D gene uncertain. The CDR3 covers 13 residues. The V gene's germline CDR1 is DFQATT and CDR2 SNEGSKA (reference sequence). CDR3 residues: CSARGSGPEQLFF. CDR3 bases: TGCAGTGCCAGAGGGTCCGGACCCGAACAACTGTTTTTT.

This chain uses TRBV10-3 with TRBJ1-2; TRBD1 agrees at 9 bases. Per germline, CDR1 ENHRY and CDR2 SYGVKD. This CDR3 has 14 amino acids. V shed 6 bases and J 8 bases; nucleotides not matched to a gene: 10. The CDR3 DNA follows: TGTGCCATCAGAATGTCCGGGACAGGGTACGGCTACACCTTC. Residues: CAIRMSGTGYGYTF.

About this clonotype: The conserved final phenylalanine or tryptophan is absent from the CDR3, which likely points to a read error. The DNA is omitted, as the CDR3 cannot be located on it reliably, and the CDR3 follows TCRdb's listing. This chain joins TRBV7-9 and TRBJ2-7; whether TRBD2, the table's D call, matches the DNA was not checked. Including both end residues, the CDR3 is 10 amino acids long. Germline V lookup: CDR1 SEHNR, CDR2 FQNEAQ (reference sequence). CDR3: CASSLEGPRS.